Listed here are 19 T cell receptor beta chains from one sample, sequenced in a study of shared clonotypes between healthy human individuals. Here immunoSEQ multiplex PCR was the method, and the copy in TCRdb shows in-frame clones only, minus some. Of roughly 1,600,000 clones in the sample, approximately 98.5% were seen once. Sample: naive CD4+ T cells sorted from blood. Described subset: CD45RA+ positively selected. All receptors come from a man younger than 40 in good health.

The rearrangement links TRBV9 to TRBJ2-1; 7 bases match TRBD2. Losses at the gene ends were 3 bases for V and 2 bases for J; bases not matched to a gene: 8. This CDR3 is 16 amino acids long. Germline assignment: CDR1 SGDLS and CDR2 YYNGEE. As DNA, the CDR3 is TGTGCCAGCAGCGCCTCATTGCGGGAGCCCTACAATGAGCAGTTCTTC. Amino acid sequence: CASSASLREPYNEQFF.

The chain couples TRBV7-9 to TRBJ2-7; D is uncertain. The germline gives CDR1 SEHNR, CDR2 FQNEAQ (reference sequence). The CDR3 length is 12 residues. Between the trimmed V and J ends, which lost 6 bases and 4 bases, there was a span of 10 bases. CDR3 amino acids: CASSQLAYEQYF. The CDR3 DNA follows: TGTGCCAGCAGTCAGCTGGCATACGAGCAGTACTTC. The full variable domain, rest sourced from reference TRBV7-9 and TRBJ2-7, is DTGVSQNPRHKITKRGQNVTFRCDPISEHNRLYWYRQTLGQGPEFLTYFQNEAQLEKSRLLSDRFSAERPKGSFSTLEIQRTEQGDSAMYLCASSQLAYEQYFGPGTRLTVT.

This clone showed up just once. The rearrangement joins TRBV9 to TRBJ2-7; possible D gene TRBD1, 5 bases. This CDR3 is built from 16 residues. The V and J ends lost 0 bases and 3 bases respectively, with 16 bases between them. Germline CDR1 reads SGDLS; CDR2 reads YYNGEE. The CDR3 nucleotides read TGTGCCAGCAGCGTAGGGGAAGGGGCCGGCAGCTACGAGCAGTACTTC. Translation gives CASSVGEGAGSYEQYF.

The J gene is TRBJ1-5, the V gene TRBV28, with D uncertain. V lost 4 bases and J 5 bases, leaving 15 bases between the germline ends. The CDR3 extends over 15 amino acids. Germline CDR1 is MDHEN and CDR2 is SYDVKM. CDR3 loop: CASSSRQALDQPQHF. CDR3 sequence (DNA): TGTGCCAGCAGTTCCCGCCAGGCGTTGGATCAGCCCCAGCATTTT. Variable domain in full (rest from reference TRBV28 and TRBJ1-5): DVKVTQSSRYLVKRTGEKVFLECVQDMDHENMFWYRQDPGLGLRLIYFSYDVKMKEKGDIPEGYSVSREKKERFSLILESASTNQTSMYLCASSSRQALDQPQHFGDGTRLSIL.

The chain recombines TRBV2 with TRBJ1-2; tentatively, D is TRBD1 (6 bases). The CDR3 totals 15 residues. Germline CDR1 SNHLY, CDR2 FYNNEI. The V end lost 5 bases, the J end lost 7 bases, and 20 bases lay between the germline ends. The CDR3 is CASSPRRDKNTGYTF. CDR3 nucleotide sequence: TGTGCCAGCAGTCCGAGGAGGGACAAGAATACTGGCTACACCTTC.

CDR3 sequence: CATTGVGNTIYF. In nucleotides, the CDR3 is TGTGCCACTACAGGGGTAGGAAACACCATATATTTT. This chain links TRBV7-9 with TRBJ1-3; 7 bases map to TRBD1. With 10 bases clipped from V and 4 bases from J, the junction kept 4 bases outside the gene matches. Per the germline V gene, CDR1 is SEHNR and CDR2 is FQNEAQ (reference sequence). The CDR3 totals 12 residues.

V usage is TRBV14 and J usage is TRBJ2-1; D is perhaps TRBD1 or TRBD2 (7 bases each). CDR3 length equals 17 residues. Germline V CDR1 and CDR2: SGHDN, FVKESK. V was cut by 2 bases and J by 7 bases, with 21 bases left in between. CDR3 amino acids: CASSQFLGRGQSNEQFF. The CDR3 DNA reads as TGTGCCAGCAGCCAATTTTTGGGGAGGGGGCAGTCGAATGAGCAGTTCTTC.

The chain combines TRBV7-2 with TRBJ2-5; 12 bases agree with TRBD2. Germline trimming cut 5 bases from V and 4 bases from J; bases unmatched to any gene: 5. The CDR3 runs to 15 residues. Germline CDR1 and CDR2: SGHTA and FQGNSA. This CDR3 reads CASSTTSGRGETQYF. The CDR3 DNA reads as TGTGCCAGCAGCACGACTAGCGGGAGAGGAGAGACCCAGTACTTC.

The chain combines TRBV30 with TRBJ2-5; 8 nucleotides agree with TRBD2. The CDR3 has 14 residues. Trimming removed 1 base from V and 4 bases from J; junction bases left unmatched: 5. Germline V CDR1 and CDR2: GTSNPN, SVGIG (reference sequence). CDR3 nucleotide sequence: TGTGCCTGGAGTGGGACTAGCATTATAGAGACCCAGTACTTC. It yields the protein CAWSGTSIIETQYF.

The chain uses TRBV5-6 and TRBJ1-5, with a possible D match to TRBD1 (5 bases). CDR3 length: 12 amino acids. Germline CDR1 reads SGHDT; CDR2 reads YYEEEE. V lost 4 bases and J lost 11, with 13 bases in between. The CDR3 DNA sequence: TGTGCCAGCAGCAGGGACCTCGGGGCCCAGCATTTT. As protein: CASSRDLGAQHF.

The V and J genes are TRBV30 and TRBJ2-7; D may be TRBD1 or TRBD2 (5 bases each). Germline V gene lookup returns CDR1 GTSNPN and CDR2 SVGIG (reference sequence). This CDR3 has 11 residues. The ends were cut back, 3 bases at V and 5 bases at J, with 8 bases in the middle. The CDR3 loop is CAWRLGDEQYF. DNA of the CDR3: TGTGCCTGGAGGCTGGGGGACGAGCAGTACTTC.

This chain uses TRBV9 with TRBJ2-3; D call uncertain. V lost 0 bases and J 2 bases, leaving 7 bases between the germline ends. This CDR3 comprises 14 residues. From germline, CDR1 is SGDLS and CDR2 YYNGEE. This CDR3 reads CASSVELNTDTQYF. Here the CDR3 DNA reads TGTGCCAGCAGCGTAGAGCTAAACACAGATACGCAGTATTTT.

The V call is TRBV11-2, the J call TRBJ1-5; D is undetermined. The germline CDR1 and CDR2 sequences are SGHAT and FQNNGV. V was pared by 5 bases and J by 4 bases, with 9 bases between. The CDR3 is 13 residues long. CDR3 region: CASSRSENQPQHF. For the CDR3, the DNA is TGTGCCAGCAGCCGCTCGGAAAATCAGCCCCAGCATTTT. The variable domain in full, completed from reference TRBV11-2 and TRBJ1-5, reads EAGVAQSPRYKIIEKRQSVAFWCNPISGHATLYWYQQILGQGPKLLIQFQNNGVVDDSQLPKDRFSAERLKGVDSTLKIQPAKLEDSAVYLCASSRSENQPQHFGDGTRLSIL.

V usage is TRBV2 and J usage is TRBJ1-2; D remains unclear. The length of the CDR3 is 14 residues. Trimming removed 4 bases from V and 6 bases from J, with 15 bases in between. Germline CDR1 SNHLY, CDR2 FYNNEI. CDR3 in amino acids: CASSVVGFADGYTF. The CDR3 DNA reads as TGTGCCAGCAGTGTAGTGGGATTCGCCGATGGCTACACCTTC.

The chain links TRBV7-8 to TRBJ1-5; D is possibly TRBD1 (6 bases). V was clipped by 5 bases and J by 7 bases, with 18 bases between them. Germline CDR1 and CDR2: SGHVS and FQNEAQ. The CDR3 spans 15 residues. CDR3 amino acids: CASSRSGGAEQPQHF. In DNA form, the CDR3 reads TGTGCCAGCAGCCGAAGCGGGGGCGCGGAACAGCCCCAGCATTTT.

The CDR3 DNA reads as TGTGCCAGCTCACCATCGACAGGGGGCGTCGGGTCCCAGTACTTC. It is translated as CASSPSTGGVGSQYF. The chain uses TRBV18 and TRBJ2-5; 10 bases align to TRBD1. The CDR3 has 15 amino acids. Germline V gives CDR1 KGHSH, CDR2 LQKENI. J was trimmed by 9 bases and V by 2 bases; bases with no gene match: 9.

V gene TRBV7-8 combines with J gene TRBJ1-2; no definite D call. The ends were cut back, 4 bases at V and 4 bases at J, with 25 bases in the middle. This CDR3 is built from 18 residues. Germline assignment: CDR1 SGHVS and CDR2 FQNEAQ. CDR3 region: CASSSGPLLARAFYGYTF. CDR3 in DNA: TGTGCCAGCAGCTCTGGGCCCCTTCTCGCCCGGGCTTTCTATGGCTACACCTTC. Together with reference TRBV7-8 and TRBJ1-2, the CDR3 gives the full variable domain: GAGVSQSPRYKVAKRGQDVALRCDPISGHVSLFWYQQALGQGPEFLTYFQNEAQLDKSGLPSDRFFAERPEGSVSTLKIQRTQQEDSAVYLCASSSGPLLARAFYGYTFGSGTRLTVV.

This rearrangement joins TRBV25-1 to TRBJ1-4; D gene unclear. From germline, CDR1 is MGHDK and CDR2 SYGVNS. The CDR3 consists of 14 residues. V gave up 4 bases and J gave up 3 bases, with 9 bases separating them. Written as DNA, the CDR3 is TGTGCCAGCAGTGCGCACAGCTCTAATGAAAAACTGTTTTTT. Its translation: CASSAHSSNEKLFF.

The chain has TRBV4-3 and TRBJ2-3, with TRBD1 as a possible D gene (5 bases). Germline-derived CDR1 and CDR2 are LGHNA and YSLEER. The CDR3 spans 16 residues. V gave up 4 bases and J gave up 4 bases, with 18 bases separating them. The CDR3 loop reads CASSPGPGTGADTQYF. DNA for the CDR3: TGCGCCAGCAGCCCCGGTCCTGGAACAGGCGCAGATACGCAGTATTTT.